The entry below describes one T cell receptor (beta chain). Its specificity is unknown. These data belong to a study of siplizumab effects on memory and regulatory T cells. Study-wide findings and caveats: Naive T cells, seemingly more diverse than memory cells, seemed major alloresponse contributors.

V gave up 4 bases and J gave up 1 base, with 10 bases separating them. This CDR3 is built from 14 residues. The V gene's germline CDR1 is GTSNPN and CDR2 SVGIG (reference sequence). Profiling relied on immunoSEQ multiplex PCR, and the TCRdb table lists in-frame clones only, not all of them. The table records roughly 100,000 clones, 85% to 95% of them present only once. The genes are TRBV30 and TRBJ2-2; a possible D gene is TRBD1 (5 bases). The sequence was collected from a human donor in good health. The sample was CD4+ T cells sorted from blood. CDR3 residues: CAWTQGRNTGELFF. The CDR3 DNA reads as TGTGCCTGGACCCAGGGCAGGAACACCGGGGAGCTGTTTTTT.